The 7 T cell receptor beta chains below come from one sample, sequenced in a study of control samples from healthy donors and cancer patients. Here immunoSEQ multiplex PCR was the method, and the copy in TCRdb shows in-frame clones only, minus some. The top ten clones hold 8% of a sample with more than 95,000 clones, more than 85% of them seen once. Sequencing was done on a sample of blood. All receptors derive from a man aged 18 to 30 in good health.

The rearrangement joins TRBV6-2 or TRBV6-3 to TRBJ1-1; D possibly corresponds to TRBD1 (6 bases). CDR1 and CDR2 (germline): MNHEY, SVGEGT. The CDR3 runs to 14 residues. Trimming took off 3 bases at V and 3 bases at J, with 11 bases between the two ends. The CDR3 region is CASSYWDTYTEAFF. The CDR3 DNA sequence: TGTGCCAGCAGTTATTGGGACACTTACACTGAAGCTTTCTTT.

This chain connects TRBV6-2 or TRBV6-3 to TRBJ1-5, with TRBD1 as a possible D gene (6 bases). The CDR3 totals 14 residues. Trimming pared 2 bases from V and 7 bases from J, leaving 12 bases between. Germline assignment: CDR1 MNHEY and CDR2 SVGEGT. The CDR3 loop is CASSYGDRRQPQHF. CDR3 sequence (DNA): TGTGCCAGCAGTTACGGAGACAGGCGACAGCCCCAGCATTTT.

The chain has TRBV3-1 (or the pseudogene TRBV3-2) and TRBJ1-2, with D possibly being TRBD1 (5 bases). Germline V gene data show CDR1 as LGHDT and CDR2 as YNNKEL (reference sequence). V was pared by 0 bases and J by 8 bases, with 16 bases between. The CDR3 totals 15 residues. For the CDR3, the DNA is TGTGCCAGCAGCCAAGATGTGAGGAGGGGATGGGGCTACACCTTC. It specifies CASSQDVRRGWGYTF.

The V gene is TRBV5-1, the J gene TRBJ2-7, with D perhaps TRBD2 (5 bases). This CDR3 is 14 amino acids long. Trimming removed 0 bases from V and 3 bases from J, with 10 bases in between. Germline V CDR1 and CDR2: SGHRS, YFSETQ. This chain's CDR3 is CASSLGTFDYEQYF. The CDR3 coding sequence is TGCGCCAGCAGCTTGGGGACTTTCGACTACGAGCAGTACTTC.

The rearrangement uses TRBV6-1 and TRBJ1-4; D unclear. This CDR3 spans 13 amino acids. Trimming shortened V by 3 bases and J by 8 bases, and 10 bases separated the two germline ends. The V gene's germline CDR1 is MNHNS and CDR2 SASEGT. The CDR3 reads CASSEALGEKLFF. DNA for the CDR3: TGTGCCAGCAGTGAGGCACTAGGAGAAAAACTGTTTTTT.

V usage is TRBV9 and J usage is TRBJ2-1, with D perhaps matching TRBD2 (5 bases). The CDR3 extends over 13 amino acids. Germline-derived CDR1 and CDR2 are SGDLS and YYNGEE. Between the trimmed V and J ends, which lost 3 bases and 9 bases, there was a span of 13 bases. CDR3 residues: CASSDGIRGEQFF. The CDR3 DNA reads TGTGCCAGCAGCGATGGCATCCGGGGTGAGCAGTTCTTC.

V is TRBV25-1 and J is TRBJ2-1; no definite D call. Germline lookup yields CDR1 MGHDK and CDR2 SYGVNS. This CDR3 contains 11 residues. Trimming left V 4 bases short and J 4 bases short, with 2 bases between. The chain's CDR3 is CASSGYNEQFF. The CDR3 DNA reads as TGTGCCAGCAGTGGATACAATGAGCAGTTCTTC.